This record concerns one TCR beta chain sequence. Its antigen remains unidentified. This sample is part of a study of shared clonotypes between healthy human individuals. V lost 3 bases, J lost 9 bases, and 15 bases lay in between. In germline, CDR1 is GTSNPN, CDR2 SVGIG (reference sequence). The CDR3 length is 12 residues. Assay execution took place at the deep level. Every immunoSEQ plate was one replicate of a subset's evenly spread DNA. Sequencing used immunoSEQ multiplex PCR; TCRdb keeps in-frame clones, though not all of them. The table has over a million clones, around 78% seen once. Study outcomes and limitations: Rarefaction showed that sequencing of sorted subsets was incomplete (despite large depth).

Material for sequencing was memory CD4+ T cells from PBMCs. The subset here: CD45RA-negative fraction. This TCR derives from a man aged 18 to 35 in good health. Some clones in this sample may be carry-over from other donors' samples. The chain carries TRBV30 and TRBJ2-7; D is perhaps TRBD1 (5 bases). The CDR3 nucleotides are TGTGCCTGGAGGGTCCAGGGTTTAAGGCAGTACTTC. As protein: CAWRVQGLRQYF.